The rows below give T cell receptor beta chains drawn from one sample of a study of OX40 agonist ivuxolimab in advanced cancers. Using immunoSEQ multiplex PCR, the repertoire was profiled, and TCRdb retains in-frame clones only, with some absent. This sample carries around 34,000 clones, roughly 87% of them seen once, and the ten largest clones take around 33%. The sequences come from CD4+ or CD8+ T cells sorted from blood, collected in a trial of the OX40 agonist ivuxolimab. The receptors stem from an adult with an advanced solid tumor such as melanoma, head and neck, liver or kidney cancer. CDR3s include the opening cysteine and the closing phenylalanine or tryptophan. The D gene is left open where the match is weak. Only some rows state a clone size, as once, few, many or a class for expanded clones.

cdr3_length: 13; clone_size: .; j_call: TRBJ2-6; d_call: .; v_call: TRBV11-2; cdr3_aa: CASSLAGANVLTF; cdr3_nt: TGTGCCAGCAGCTTAGCTGGGGCCAACGTCCTGACTTTC
cdr3_length: 17; clone_size: once; j_call: TRBJ1-6; d_call: .; v_call: TRBV27; cdr3_aa: CASSLYPGSSYNSPLHF; cdr3_nt: TGTGCCAGCAGTTTATACCCAGGGAGCTCCTATAATTCACCCCTCCACTTT
cdr3_length: 14; clone_size: .; j_call: TRBJ2-5; d_call: .; v_call: TRBV5-4; cdr3_aa: CASSLIGGQETQYF; cdr3_nt: TGTGCCAGCAGCTTGATCGGGGGCCAAGAGACCCAGTACTTC
cdr3_length: 13; clone_size: .; j_call: TRBJ2-2; d_call: TRBD2; v_call: TRBV10-3; cdr3_aa: CATSGGDTGELFF; cdr3_nt: TGTGCCACTAGCGGGGGGGACACCGGGGAGCTGTTTTTT
cdr3_length: 15; clone_size: once; j_call: TRBJ2-1; d_call: .; v_call: TRBV7-3; cdr3_aa: CASSLGVLTYNEQFF; cdr3_nt: TGTGCCAGCAGCTTAGGGGTCCTGACTTACAATGAGCAGTTCTTC
cdr3_length: 13; clone_size: .; j_call: TRBJ2-7; d_call: .; v_call: TRBV27; cdr3_aa: CASSSGGPYEQYF; cdr3_nt: TGTGCCAGCAGCTCGGGGGGCCCTTACGAGCAGTACTTC
cdr3_length: 13; clone_size: .; j_call: TRBJ1-1; d_call: TRBD1; v_call: TRBV29-1; cdr3_aa: CSVTGTVNTEAFF; cdr3_nt: TGCAGCGTTACCGGGACAGTGAACACTGAAGCTTTCTTT
cdr3_length: 10; clone_size: .; j_call: TRBJ2-3; d_call: .; v_call: TRBV30; cdr3_aa: CAWSGDTQYF; cdr3_nt: TGTGCCTGGTCTGGAGATACGCAGTATTTT
cdr3_length: 16; clone_size: .; j_call: TRBJ1-2; d_call: .; v_call: TRBV4-2; cdr3_aa: CASSQEGGQVGYGYTF; cdr3_nt: TGTGCCAGCAGCCAAGAGGGGGGCCAGGTGGGCTATGGCTACACCTTC
cdr3_length: 16; clone_size: .; j_call: TRBJ2-1; d_call: .; v_call: TRBV18; cdr3_aa: CASSPPLVGLSNEQFF; cdr3_nt: TGTGCCAGCTCACCACCGTTGGTGGGTCTGAGCAATGAGCAGTTCTTC
cdr3_length: 16; clone_size: .; j_call: TRBJ2-1; d_call: TRBD2; v_call: TRBV11-2; cdr3_aa: CASSQTSGRAYNEQFF; cdr3_nt: TGTGCCAGCAGCCAGACTAGCGGGAGGGCCTACAATGAGCAGTTCTTC
cdr3_length: 12; clone_size: few; j_call: TRBJ2-7; d_call: .; v_call: TRBV7-9; cdr3_aa: CASSTVPYEQYF; cdr3_nt: TGTGCCAGCAGTACAGTTCCCTACGAGCAGTACTTC
cdr3_length: 16; clone_size: .; j_call: TRBJ1-2; d_call: .; v_call: TRBV5-4; cdr3_aa: CASSLSDLGEDYGYTF; cdr3_nt: TGTGCCAGCAGCTTGTCTGACTTGGGGGAGGACTATGGCTACACCTTC
cdr3_length: 14; clone_size: .; j_call: TRBJ2-1; d_call: .; v_call: TRBV4-1; cdr3_aa: CASSQGSSEPEQFF; cdr3_nt: TGCGCCAGCAGCCAAGGGTCCTCAGAGCCGGAGCAGTTCTTC
cdr3_length: 16; clone_size: .; j_call: TRBJ2-5; d_call: TRBD2; v_call: TRBV28; cdr3_aa: CASSLEIAGGRETQYF; cdr3_nt: TGTGCCAGCAGTTTGGAGATAGCGGGAGGGCGGGAGACCCAGTACTTC
cdr3_length: 16; clone_size: .; j_call: TRBJ2-2; d_call: TRBD2; v_call: TRBV19; cdr3_aa: CASSGQAGINTGELFF; cdr3_nt: TGTGCCAGTAGTGGTCAAGCGGGGATAAACACCGGGGAGCTGTTTTTT
cdr3_length: 14; clone_size: .; j_call: TRBJ2-1; d_call: TRBD2; v_call: TRBV29-1; cdr3_aa: CSVAGRERYNEQFF; cdr3_nt: TGCAGCGTTGCGGGGCGGGAGAGGTACAATGAGCAGTTCTTC
cdr3_length: 14; clone_size: .; j_call: TRBJ1-1; d_call: .; v_call: TRBV27; cdr3_aa: CASSFTQGWAEAFF; cdr3_nt: TGTGCCAGCAGTTTTACACAGGGATGGGCTGAAGCTTTCTTT
cdr3_length: 13; clone_size: .; j_call: TRBJ2-7; d_call: TRBD2; v_call: TRBV29-1; cdr3_aa: CSVRLAETYEQYF; cdr3_nt: TGCAGCGTTCGCCTAGCGGAGACCTACGAGCAGTACTTC
cdr3_length: 14; clone_size: .; j_call: TRBJ1-4; d_call: .; v_call: TRBV4-2; cdr3_aa: CASSPGQDNEKLFF; cdr3_nt: TGTGCCAGCAGCCCAGGACAAGATAATGAAAAACTGTTTTTT
cdr3_length: 13; clone_size: few; j_call: TRBJ1-4; d_call: .; v_call: TRBV27; cdr3_aa: CASSDTGSEKLFF; cdr3_nt: TGTGCCAGCAGCGACACGGGGAGCGAAAAACTGTTTTTT
cdr3_length: 12; clone_size: .; j_call: TRBJ1-1; d_call: .; v_call: TRBV19; cdr3_aa: CATRSMNTEAFF; cdr3_nt: TGTGCCACCCGCTCTATGAACACTGAAGCTTTCTTT
cdr3_length: 14; clone_size: once; j_call: TRBJ2-7; d_call: .; v_call: TRBV6-5; cdr3_aa: CASKRGEDSYEQYF; cdr3_nt: TGTGCCAGCAAGAGGGGCGAAGACTCCTACGAGCAGTACTTC
cdr3_length: 14; clone_size: .; j_call: TRBJ1-1; d_call: TRBD1; v_call: TRBV7-9; cdr3_aa: CASSSDRLNTEAFF; cdr3_nt: TGTGCCAGCAGCTCGGACAGGCTGAACACTGAAGCTTTCTTT
cdr3_length: 15; clone_size: .; j_call: TRBJ2-7; d_call: TRBD2; v_call: TRBV28; cdr3_aa: CASSLRQGGAYEQYF; cdr3_nt: TGTGCCAGCAGTTTGCGTCAGGGAGGGGCCTACGAGCAGTACTTC
cdr3_length: 15; clone_size: .; j_call: TRBJ2-5; d_call: TRBD2; v_call: TRBV2; cdr3_aa: CASTRTSGGRETQYF; cdr3_nt: TGTGCCAGCACCAGGACTAGCGGGGGGCGGGAGACCCAGTACTTC
cdr3_length: 16; clone_size: .; j_call: TRBJ2-1; d_call: .; v_call: TRBV7-8; cdr3_aa: CASSLLGLTSYNEQFF; cdr3_nt: TGTGCCAGCAGCTTATTAGGATTAACCTCCTACAATGAGCAGTTCTTC
cdr3_length: 13; clone_size: .; j_call: TRBJ1-1; d_call: .; v_call: TRBV5-4; cdr3_aa: CASSLSENTEAFF; cdr3_nt: TGTGCCAGCAGCTTGTCGGAGAACACTGAAGCTTTCTTT
cdr3_length: 15; clone_size: .; j_call: TRBJ2-1; d_call: TRBD1; v_call: TRBV9; cdr3_aa: CASSVGRGPNNEQFF; cdr3_nt: TGTGCCAGCAGCGTTGGCAGGGGGCCGAACAATGAGCAGTTCTTC
cdr3_length: 14; clone_size: .; j_call: TRBJ1-1; d_call: .; v_call: TRBV19; cdr3_aa: CASSIGDLTNEAFF; cdr3_nt: TGTGCCAGTAGTATAGGGGACCTAACAAACGAAGCTTTCTTT
cdr3_length: 14; clone_size: .; j_call: TRBJ2-1; d_call: TRBD2; v_call: TRBV19; cdr3_aa: CASTPSGGLNEQFF; cdr3_nt: TGTGCCAGTACCCCCAGCGGGGGTTTAAATGAGCAGTTCTTC
cdr3_length: 13; clone_size: .; j_call: TRBJ1-2; d_call: TRBD1; v_call: TRBV6-5; cdr3_aa: CASSSTGYYGYTF; cdr3_nt: TGTGCCAGCAGTTCGACAGGGTATTATGGCTACACCTTC
cdr3_length: 14; clone_size: .; j_call: TRBJ2-7; d_call: TRBD2; v_call: TRBV4-1; cdr3_aa: CASSLGAGDYEQYF; cdr3_nt: TGCGCCAGCAGCCTCGGCGCGGGGGACTACGAGCAGTACTTC
cdr3_length: 15; clone_size: once; j_call: TRBJ2-7; d_call: TRBD1; v_call: TRBV5-5; cdr3_aa: CASSPGQGSSYEQYF; cdr3_nt: TGTGCCAGCAGCCCTGGACAGGGGAGCTCCTACGAGCAGTACTTC
cdr3_length: 16; clone_size: .; j_call: TRBJ1-1; d_call: .; v_call: TRBV6-1; cdr3_aa: CASSEVEISLNTEAFF; cdr3_nt: TGTGCCAGCAGTGAAGTGGAGATCTCGCTGAACACTGAAGCTTTCTTT
cdr3_length: 13; clone_size: .; j_call: TRBJ2-7; d_call: .; v_call: TRBV27; cdr3_aa: CASSLRADYEQYF; cdr3_nt: TGTGCCAGCAGTTTACGCGCAGACTACGAGCAGTACTTC
cdr3_length: 13; clone_size: .; j_call: TRBJ2-7; d_call: .; v_call: TRBV19; cdr3_aa: CASSIGTVNEQYF; cdr3_nt: TGTGCCAGTAGTATAGGTACAGTGAACGAGCAGTACTTC
cdr3_length: 17; clone_size: .; j_call: TRBJ2-7; d_call: .; v_call: TRBV19; cdr3_aa: CASTGWGRDTQSYEQYF; cdr3_nt: TGTGCCAGTACCGGGTGGGGCCGGGACACCCAATCCTACGAGCAGTACTTC
cdr3_length: 15; clone_size: .; j_call: TRBJ1-5; d_call: TRBD1; v_call: TRBV19; cdr3_aa: CASSILQGDDQPQHF; cdr3_nt: TGTGCCAGTAGTATCTTACAGGGGGACGATCAGCCCCAGCATTTT
cdr3_length: 13; clone_size: .; j_call: TRBJ1-1; d_call: .; v_call: TRBV4-1; cdr3_aa: CASSTTVNTEAFF; cdr3_nt: TGCGCCAGCAGCACGACGGTTAACACTGAAGCTTTCTTT
cdr3_length: 14; clone_size: .; j_call: TRBJ1-1; d_call: .; v_call: TRBV10-3; cdr3_aa: CAISEETRVPEAFF; cdr3_nt: TGTGCCATCAGTGAGGAAACCCGGGTCCCTGAAGCTTTCTTT
cdr3_length: 14; clone_size: .; j_call: TRBJ1-4; d_call: .; v_call: TRBV6-5; cdr3_aa: CASSYSLGGEKLFF; cdr3_nt: TGTGCCAGCAGTTACTCCCTAGGCGGTGAAAAACTGTTTTTT